This TCR beta chain is drawn from a study of long-term antiretroviral therapy in people with HIV. Survey-level immunoSEQ v3.0 assays were run. The repertoire was sequenced with immunoSEQ multiplex PCR; TCRdb's copy has only in-frame clones and lacks some. Of more than 25,000 clones in the sample, roughly 97% were seen once. The CDR3 is made up of 15 amino acids. V was clipped by 0 bases and J by 1 base, with 9 bases between them. CDR1 and CDR2 from the germline V gene are SGDLS and YYNGEE. All donors provided no fewer than one pre-ART and no fewer than two post-ART PBMC samples. The sequence was obtained from a man aged 30 to 45 with HIV. Material: unsorted PBMCs, obtained 7.6 years after starting antiretroviral therapy. This chain uses TRBV9 with TRBJ2-3; D is possibly TRBD1 (5 bases). CDR3 nucleotides: TGTGCCAGCAGCGTAGAGGGGTATGGCACAGATACGCAGTATTTT. Encoded protein: CASSVEGYGTDTQYF.